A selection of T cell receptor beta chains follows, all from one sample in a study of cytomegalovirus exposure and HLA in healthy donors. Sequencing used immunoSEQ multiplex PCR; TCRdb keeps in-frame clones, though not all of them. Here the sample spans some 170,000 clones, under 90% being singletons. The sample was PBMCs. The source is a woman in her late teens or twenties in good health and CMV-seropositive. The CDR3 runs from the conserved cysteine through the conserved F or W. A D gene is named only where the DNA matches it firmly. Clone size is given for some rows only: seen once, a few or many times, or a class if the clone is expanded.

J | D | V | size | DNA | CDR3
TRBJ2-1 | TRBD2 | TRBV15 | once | TGTGCCACCAGCAGAGGTGTGGGACTAGCGGGAGGTGAGCAGTTCTTC | CATSRGVGLAGGEQFF
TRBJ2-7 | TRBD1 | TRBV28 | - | TGTGCCAGCAGTTTAACCTACAAGACAGGGGCCACTCGAGCCTACGAGCAGTACTTC | CASSLTYKTGATRAYEQYF
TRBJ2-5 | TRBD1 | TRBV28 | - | TGTGCCAGCAGTCCAGGGGGCCGTGAGACCCAGTACTTC | CASSPGGRETQYF
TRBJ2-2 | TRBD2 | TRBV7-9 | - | TGTGCCAGCAGCTTAGTCGGCGGGAGGGCCCCCGGGGAGCTGTTTTTT | CASSLVGGRAPGELFF
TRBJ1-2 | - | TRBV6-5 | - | TGTGCCAGCAGTTACTCGTCGGGATTCTATGGCTACACCTTC | CASSYSSGFYGYTF
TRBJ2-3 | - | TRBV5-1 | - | TGCGCCAGCAGCTTTCTAAGCATGGGCACAGATACGCAGTATTTT | CASSFLSMGTDTQYF
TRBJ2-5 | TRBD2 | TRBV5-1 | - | TGCGCCAGCAGTTCGGGACTAGCGGGAGGAGAGACCCAGTACTTC | CASSSGLAGGETQYF
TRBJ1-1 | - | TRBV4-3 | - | TGCGCCAGCAGCCAAGACAGGGTTAACATGAACACTGAAGCTTTCTTT | CASSQDRVNMNTEAFF
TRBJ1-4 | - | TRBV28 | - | TGTGCCAGCAGTTTACCCAAAGGCCCGCGGAAACTGTTTTTT | CASSLPKGPRKLFF
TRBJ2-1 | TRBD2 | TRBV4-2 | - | TGTGCCAGCAGCCAAGAACGTAGCGGGGGACAGCCGTTCTTC | CASSQERSGGQPFF
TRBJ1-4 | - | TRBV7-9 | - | TGTGCCAGCAGCCCAGGATCAGGCGAAAAACTGTTTTTT | CASSPGSGEKLFF
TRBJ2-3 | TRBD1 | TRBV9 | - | TGTGCCAGCAGCAACCGGGACAGGGGGCTGGGCACAGATACGCAGTATTTT | CASSNRDRGLGTDTQYF
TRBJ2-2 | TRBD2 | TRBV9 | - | TGTGCCAGCAGCGTCGGGACTAGCGGGAGAATTTACACCGGGGAGCTGTTTTTT | CASSVGTSGRIYTGELFF
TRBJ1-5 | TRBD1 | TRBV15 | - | TGTGCCACCAGCAATAGAGGGGGCTATAGCAATCAGCCCCAGCATTTT | CATSNRGGYSNQPQHF
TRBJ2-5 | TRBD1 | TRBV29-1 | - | TGCAGCGTTGAAGGACAGGGTCTGGCCCAGTACTTC | CSVEGQGLAQYF
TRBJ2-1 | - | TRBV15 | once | TGTGCCACCAGCAGCCCCCCCCTCTACAATGAGCAGTTCTTC | CATSSPPLYNEQFF
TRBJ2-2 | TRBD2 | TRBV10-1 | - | TGCGCCAGCAGTGAGTCAAGGTCTAGCGGGCTTACCGGGGAGCTGTTTTTT | CASSESRSSGLTGELFF
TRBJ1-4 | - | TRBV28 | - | TGTGCCAGCAGTCAGGCGATGGACAGCAGTAATGAAAAACTGTTTTTT | CASSQAMDSSNEKLFF
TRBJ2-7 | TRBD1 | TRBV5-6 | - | TGTGCCAGCAGCCCAATATCAGGGGGCGAGCAGTACTTC | CASSPISGGEQYF
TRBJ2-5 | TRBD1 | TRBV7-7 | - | TGTGCTAGCAGCCTGGGACAGGGGGACAAAGAGACCCAGTACTTC | CASSLGQGDKETQYF
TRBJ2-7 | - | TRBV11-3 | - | TGTGCCAGCAGCTTAGAGCGGGGCACCTACGAGCAGTACTTC | CASSLERGTYEQYF
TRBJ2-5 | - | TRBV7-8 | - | TGTGCCAGCAGCTTAGGATCGGGGGTGCAGACCCAGTACTTC | CASSLGSGVQTQYF
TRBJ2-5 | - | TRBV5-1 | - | TGCGCCAGCAGCTTAGGTGGGGGGATGGAGACCCAGTACTTC | CASSLGGGMETQYF
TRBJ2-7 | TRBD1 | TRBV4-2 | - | TGTGCCAGCAGCCAGGCAACCGGGACAGGCTACGAGCAGTACTTC | CASSQATGTGYEQYF
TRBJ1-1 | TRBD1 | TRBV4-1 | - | TGCGCCAGCAGCCAAACGACGGGACAGATGAACACTGAAGCTTTCTTT | CASSQTTGQMNTEAFF
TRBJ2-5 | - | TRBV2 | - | TGTGCCAGCAGTTCGGGAGAGACCCAGTACTTC | CASSSGETQYF
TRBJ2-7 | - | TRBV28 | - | TGTGCCAGCAGTTTATCTGGTAGCCTGAGTTACGAGCAGTACTTC | CASSLSGSLSYEQYF
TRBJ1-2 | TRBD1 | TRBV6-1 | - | TGTGCCAAGGGGGGGACAGGGGATGGCTACACCTTC | CAKGGTGDGYTF
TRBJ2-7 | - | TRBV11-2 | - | TGTGCCAGCAGCCTATCAAGATTCTACGAGCAGTACTTC | CASSLSRFYEQYF
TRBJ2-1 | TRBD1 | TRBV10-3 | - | TGTGCCATCAACCCGACAGGGGATGGATACAATGAGCAGTTCTTC | CAINPTGDGYNEQFF
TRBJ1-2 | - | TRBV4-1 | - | TGCGCCAGCAGCCAAGGCTTAGCTACAGGGTCAACGATCGGAGGCTACACCTTC | CASSQGLATGSTIGGYTF
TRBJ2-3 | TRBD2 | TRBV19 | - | TGTGCCAGTAGTATAGTAGCGGGAGGGCCCTCGGATACGCAGTATTTT | CASSIVAGGPSDTQYF
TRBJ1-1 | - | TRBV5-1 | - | TGCGCCAGCAGCCTCGTCCCCGGGGGGAACACTGAAGCTTTCTTT | CASSLVPGGNTEAFF
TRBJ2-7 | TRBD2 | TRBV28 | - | TGTGCCAGCAGTTCCGGACTAGCGGGGATATCCTCCACCTTCTACGAGCAGTACTTC | CASSSGLAGISSTFYEQYF
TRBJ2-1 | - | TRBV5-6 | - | TGTGCCAGCAGCTTGAATAAGTTTAGGGGCAATGAGCAGTTCTTC | CASSLNKFRGNEQFF
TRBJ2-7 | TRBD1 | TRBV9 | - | TGTGCCAGCAGCGTAGCCGACAGGGACGAGCAGTACTTC | CASSVADRDEQYF
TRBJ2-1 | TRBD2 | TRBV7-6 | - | TGTGCCAGCAGCCCGTCGCTACTAGCGGGAGGGCCCATGGATGAGCAGTTCTTC | CASSPSLLAGGPMDEQFF
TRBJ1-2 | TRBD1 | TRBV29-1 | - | TGCAGCGCCGACAGGGGGAACTATGGCTACACCTTC | CSADRGNYGYTF
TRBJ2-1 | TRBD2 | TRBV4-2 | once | TGTGCCAGCAGCCAAGTAAGCGGGAGCGGCGATGAGCAGTTCTTC | CASSQVSGSGDEQFF
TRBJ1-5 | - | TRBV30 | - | TGTGCCTGGACCCGACAGGACAATCAGCCCCAGCATTTT | CAWTRQDNQPQHF